This entry describes one T cell receptor beta chain. The antigen is undetermined. This specimen belongs to a study of cytomegalovirus exposure and HLA in healthy donors. Study information: The 120 million or so unique TCR beta sequences, from some 170 million T cells, were found by an earlier analysis.

Looked up from germline, CDR1 is SGHNT and CDR2 is YYREEE (reference sequence). The V gene end was trimmed by 4 bases and the J gene end by 5 bases; junction bases not matched to a gene: 7. This CDR3 region has 16 residues. Study-wide findings and caveats: With DRB1 most and HLA-C fewest, TCR association rates differed between HLA loci in a later analysis. Reportedly, cytomegalovirus status was diagnosed with high sensitivity and specificity. With later analysis, a missense DCLRE1C variant became linked to TCR beta V- and J-gene trimming.

In the PCR, 60 Vbeta and 13 Jbeta primers were used. Using immunoSEQ multiplex PCR, the repertoire was profiled, and TCRdb retains in-frame clones only, with some absent. Here the sample table reports roughly 80,000 clones. The rearrangement links TRBV5-4 to TRBJ2-3; 13 bases map to TRBD2. The source is a middle-aged man in good health and CMV-seropositive. The sample consisted of PBMCs. CDR3 sequence: CASSPGTSGEIDTQYF. In DNA, the CDR3 is TGTGCCAGCAGCCCCGGGACTAGCGGGGAGATAGATACGCAGTATTTT.